This T cell receptor beta chain originates from a study of shared clonotypes between healthy human individuals. Across the study: Researchers assigned three CD4 naive, three CD4 memory, two CD8 naive and one CD8 memory plate to each donor. General study findings and limits: Rarefaction gave evidence that sorted-subset sequencing remained incomplete despite large depth.

As for this clone: Antigen specificity is unknown.

Adult Caucasians living in Nashville, Tennessee made up all of the donors. V was clipped by 0 bases and J by 6 bases; unmatched bases: 9. The CDR3 contains 15 residues. Germline loops: CDR1 SGHRS, CDR2 YFSETQ. Authors' analysis steps: Without quality scores, immunoSEQ junctional reads could not be filtered like full-length reads. Assay: immunoSEQ multiplex PCR; the TCRdb copy retains only in-frame clones and omits some. D and trimming come from the DNA, and the V and J calls and clone size come from that table. The table shows approximately 2.3 million clones, with over 90% occurring only once. This sequence originates from a man aged 18 to 29 in good health. Some clones in this sample may be carry-over from other donors' samples. The chain carries TRBV5-1 and TRBJ2-7, with 7 nucleotides matching TRBD1. Sequencing was carried out using naive CD4+ T cells from PBMCs. Subset described: CD45RA+ positively selected. CDR3 residues: CASSLGGQLLGEQYF. CDR3 DNA: TGCGCCAGCAGCTTGGGGGGACAGCTGCTGGGCGAGCAGTACTTC.